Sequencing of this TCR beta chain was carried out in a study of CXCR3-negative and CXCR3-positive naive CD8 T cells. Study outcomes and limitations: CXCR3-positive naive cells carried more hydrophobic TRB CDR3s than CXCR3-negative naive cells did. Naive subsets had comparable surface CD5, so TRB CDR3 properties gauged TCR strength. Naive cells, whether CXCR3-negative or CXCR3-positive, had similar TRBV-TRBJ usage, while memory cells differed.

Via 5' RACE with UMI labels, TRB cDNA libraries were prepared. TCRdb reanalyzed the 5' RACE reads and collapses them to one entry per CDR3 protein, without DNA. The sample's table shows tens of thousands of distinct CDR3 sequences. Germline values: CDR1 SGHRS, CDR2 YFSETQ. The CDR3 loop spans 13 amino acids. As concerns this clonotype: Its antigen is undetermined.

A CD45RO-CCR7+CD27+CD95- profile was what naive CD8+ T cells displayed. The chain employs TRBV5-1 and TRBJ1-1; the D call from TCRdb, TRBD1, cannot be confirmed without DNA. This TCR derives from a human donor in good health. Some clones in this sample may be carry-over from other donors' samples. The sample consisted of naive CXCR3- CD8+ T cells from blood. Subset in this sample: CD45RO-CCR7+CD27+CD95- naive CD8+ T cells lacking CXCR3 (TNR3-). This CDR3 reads CASSGAGGAEAFF. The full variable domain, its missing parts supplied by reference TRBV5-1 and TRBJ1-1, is KAGVTQTPRYLIKTRGQQVTLSCSPISGHRSVSWYQQTPGQGLQFLFEYFSETQRNKGNFPGRFSGRQFSNSRSEMNVSTLELGDSALYLCASSGAGGAEAFFGQGTRLTVV.